The rows below give T cell receptor beta chains drawn from one sample of a study of cytomegalovirus exposure and HLA in healthy donors. Method: immunoSEQ multiplex PCR; TCRdb's copy keeps in-frame clones and lacks some. The sample lists tens of thousands of clones; roughly 80% were seen once. Sequencing was done on a sample of PBMCs. The receptors come from a woman aged 40 to 50 in good health and CMV-seropositive. Both conserved end residues are part of each CDR3. The D gene is left open where the match is weak. Not all rows give a size; the values are once, few, many and, for expanded clones, a class.

len	d_gene	abundance	v_gene	j_gene	CDR3nt	CDR3aa
14	.	.	TRBV7-9	TRBJ2-3	TGTGCCAGCAGCTTAGGACGATCCATAGCCACGCAGTATTTT	CASSLGRSIATQYF
15	.	once	TRBV29-1	TRBJ2-1	TGCAGCGTTGTTCGCCTTTCAACGGGGGACAATGAGCAGTTCTTC	CSVVRLSTGDNEQFF
13	.	few	TRBV4-1	TRBJ1-1	TGCGCCAGCAGCCCTGGGAGGCGGTGGGAAGCTTTCTTT	CASSPGRRWEAFF
13	TRBD1	few	TRBV10-3	TRBJ2-7	TGTGCCATCAGGTCCGGGACAGGGGGCGAGCAGTACTTC	CAIRSGTGGEQYF
14	TRBD2	.	TRBV15	TRBJ2-2	TGTGCCACCAGCCGGGGGGGGAACACCGGGGAGCTGTTTTTT	CATSRGGNTGELFF
13	.	.	TRBV23-1	TRBJ2-3	TGCGCCAGCGCCCAGGTTCTCACAGATACGCAGTATTTT	CASAQVLTDTQYF
13	.	.	TRBV7-2	TRBJ1-3	TGTGCCAGCAGCTACGGCTCTGGAAACACCATATATTTT	CASSYGSGNTIYF
13	.	.	TRBV18	TRBJ2-7	TGTGCCAGCTCACCAGAGGCCGCCTACGAGCAGTACTTC	CASSPEAAYEQYF
17	.	.	TRBV7-9	TRBJ1-1	TGTGCCAGCAGCTTAGGCAAAACCGCGGTAACGGGGACTGAAGCTTTCTTT	CASSLGKTAVTGTEAFF
16	TRBD2	.	TRBV7-6	TRBJ2-3	TGTGCCAGCAGCTTAAACAGCGGGGGGGCAACAGATACGCAGTATTTT	CASSLNSGGATDTQYF
16	.	.	TRBV7-2	TRBJ1-2	TGTGCCAGCAGCTTAGAAAGCGGGGGGCGCGTGACTGGCTACACCTTC	CASSLESGGRVTGYTF
15	.	once	TRBV7-9	TRBJ1-3	TGTGCCAGCCATACACAGGCTCTCTTAGGAAACACCATATATTTT	CASHTQALLGNTIYF
13	.	.	TRBV10-1	TRBJ2-2	TGCGCCAGCAGTGAGTTCGTCCCCGGGGAGCTGTTTTTT	CASSEFVPGELFF
12	TRBD1	few	TRBV4-3	TRBJ1-1	TGCGCCAGCAGCCTACAGGGGGCGGCAGCTTTCTTT	CASSLQGAAAFF
16	TRBD1	.	TRBV13	TRBJ1-3	TGTGCCAGCAGCCTCCCACAGGGGAACTCTGGAAACACCATATATTTT	CASSLPQGNSGNTIYF
12	.	.	TRBV27	TRBJ2-5	TGTGCCAGCAGTCGTTCGTATCTTACCCAGTACTTC	CASSRSYLTQYF
16	TRBD1	.	TRBV5-1	TRBJ2-3	TGCGCCAGCAGCGTTAAGACAGGGGATAGCACAGATACGCAGTATTTT	CASSVKTGDSTDTQYF
16	TRBD2	.	TRBV7-6	TRBJ2-7	TGTGCCAGCAGCCACCGTCCGGGACTAGGGGTAGGCGAGCAGTACTTC	CASSHRPGLGVGEQYF
13	.	.	TRBV18	TRBJ1-1	TGTGCCAGCTCACCTCTCAGTGACACTGAAGCTTTCTTT	CASSPLSDTEAFF
17	.	.	TRBV5-4	TRBJ1-2	TGTGCCAGCAGCGCCAATGTCGGTCGTCCAGGATACTATGGCTACACCTTC	CASSANVGRPGYYGYTF